This TCR beta chain comes out of a study of blood T cell repertoires in COVID-19. Turning to the study itself: COVID-19 samples, acute and convalescent, were from the United States, Italy and Spain. In each case, the material was cDNA or gDNA derived from T cells, B-cell-depleted T cells, or PBMCs.

CDR3 length equals 14 residues. Germline V gene data show CDR1 as GTSNPN and CDR2 as SVGIG (reference sequence). V was clipped by 1 base and J by 10 bases; unmatched bases: 4. Per the original data handling: Nucleated cell number was recorded as an estimate derived from reference gene primer amplification. Method: immunoSEQ multiplex PCR; TCRdb's copy keeps in-frame clones and lacks some. V, J and clone size are taken as reported in that table, and D and trimming were inferred from the DNA itself. The profile shows approximately 100,000 clones, approximately 84% of them singletons. This TCR came from a woman aged 45-65 years with acute or convalescent COVID-19. The rearrangement joins TRBV30 to TRBJ1-6, with 10 bases lining up with TRBD1. Sequencing used peripheral blood. CDR3 residues: CAWSAGQGRSPLHF. CDR3 nucleotide sequence: TGTGCCTGGAGTGCGGGACAGGGGAGATCACCCCTCCACTTT.